What follows is one TCR beta chain and its context. Its antigen is undetermined. This entry comes from a study of PD-1 blockade in classical Hodgkin lymphoma. Whole-study context: Intravenous infusions of nivolumab 3 mg/kg reached patients every 2 weeks.

Relapse after autologous stem cell transplantation occurred in every patient, and brentuximab vedotin exposure varied. CDR3 size: 14 residues. Per the germline V gene, CDR1 is SGHTA and CDR2 is FQGNSA. J was trimmed by 5 bases and V by 5 bases; bases with no gene match: 7. Study results and caveats: Individuals initiating nivolumab under 1 year after ASCT were excluded. Healthy donors were reported to have higher baseline TCR diversity than newly diagnosed patients.

Libraries were prepared by immunoSEQ multiplex PCR; TCRdb keeps only in-frame clonotypes and omits some of them. The sample yields some 32,000 clones, roughly four fifths seen once. The chain is built from TRBV7-2 and TRBJ2-7; 9 bases align to TRBD1. This clonotype was sampled from a human donor with classical Hodgkin lymphoma. The source was peripheral blood mononuclear cells (PBMCs), collected at baseline. This CDR3 reads CASSPDRGRNEQYF. Written as DNA, the CDR3 is TGTGCCAGCAGCCCTGACAGGGGGAGAAACGAGCAGTACTTC.